This T cell receptor beta chain was documented in a study of blood T cell repertoires in COVID-19. Study background: The study drew acute and convalescent COVID-19 samples from the United States, Italy and Spain. Sources were T cells, B-cell-depleted T cells, or PBMCs; the material itself was cDNA or gDNA.

With V trimmed by 3 bases and J by 2 bases, 6 bases remained unmatched. CDR3 size: 15 residues. Germline V gives CDR1 SGHRS, CDR2 YFSETQ. Authors' analysis steps: Cell counts per sample came from amplifying reference gene primers. Here immunoSEQ multiplex PCR was the method, and the copy in TCRdb shows in-frame clones only, minus some. V and J calls and clone size are copied from that table; D and trimming were computed from the DNA. This sample carries tens of thousands of clones, roughly 89% of them seen once, and the ten largest clones take approximately 28%. Sequencing was done on a sample of peripheral blood. This chain joins TRBV5-1 and TRBJ2-5; 8 bases are a match to TRBD2. The receptor's source is a woman older than 75 with acute or convalescent COVID-19. The CDR3 reads CASSSPSGQQETQYF. CDR3 in DNA: TGCGCCAGCAGCTCCCCTAGCGGGCAACAAGAGACCCAGTACTTC.